This T cell receptor (beta chain) was sequenced during a study of cytomegalovirus exposure and HLA in healthy donors. Whole-study results and caveats: A few V segments could not be told apart, such as TRBV6-2 and TRBV6-3, and were left out. Beyond CMV serostatus, there was no information to go on about immune exposure. Later work showed greater clonal expansion in HLA-associated TCR beta chains than in equally common others.

This clone occurred a few times. Its antigen is still unknown. PCR involved 60 Vbeta and 13 Jbeta primers. Only in-frame clones appear in the TCRdb table, and some are missing; sequencing was by immunoSEQ multiplex PCR. This repertoire shows nearly 65,000 clones, roughly two thirds found once; its top ten account for about 5.5%. The J segment lost 7 bases and the V segment lost 7 bases, leaving 12 bases of the junction unmatched. The CDR3 loop spans 14 amino acids. The germline CDR1 and CDR2 sequences are LNHDA and SQIVND (reference sequence). The chain has TRBV19 and TRBJ1-2, with TRBD1 matching over 7 bases. The clonotype comes from a man aged 45-65 years in good health and CMV-seronegative. The specimen sequenced was PBMCs. The CDR3 nucleotides read TGTGCCAGTACTGACGCAGGGGGTTTTCCTGGCTACACCTTC. Its protein is CASTDAGGFPGYTF.